Below are 2 T cell receptor beta chains sequenced from a single sample in a study of blood T cell repertoires in COVID-19. Sequencing was performed with immunoSEQ multiplex PCR; in TCRdb, only in-frame clones are kept and a portion is missing. The profile shows approximately 170,000 clones, under 85% of them singletons. The source material was PBMCs or T cells enriched from blood (not recorded which). The receptor source for this set is a man aged 50 to 59 who had recovered from COVID-19.

The chain joins TRBV7-9 to TRBJ2-3; 8 bases align to TRBD2. The CDR3 runs 14 residues. Germline CDR1 is SEHNR and CDR2 is FQNEAQ (reference sequence). The V and J ends lost 5 bases and 1 base, in that order; junction bases with no gene match: 2. CDR3 nucleotides: TGTGCCAGCAGCGCGACTAGCGGCACAGATACGCAGTATTTT. Its translation is CASSATSGTDTQYF.

The J gene is TRBJ1-1, the V gene TRBV20-1; TRBD1 might be the D (5 bases). Germline loops: CDR1 DFQATT, CDR2 SNEGSKA (reference sequence). The CDR3 has 16 residues. V lost 3 bases and J 1 base, leaving 18 bases between the germline ends. CDR3 region: CSASSRRGSRNTEAFF. The CDR3 DNA reads TGCAGTGCTAGTTCTAGAAGGGGTTCTAGGAACACTGAAGCTTTCTTT.